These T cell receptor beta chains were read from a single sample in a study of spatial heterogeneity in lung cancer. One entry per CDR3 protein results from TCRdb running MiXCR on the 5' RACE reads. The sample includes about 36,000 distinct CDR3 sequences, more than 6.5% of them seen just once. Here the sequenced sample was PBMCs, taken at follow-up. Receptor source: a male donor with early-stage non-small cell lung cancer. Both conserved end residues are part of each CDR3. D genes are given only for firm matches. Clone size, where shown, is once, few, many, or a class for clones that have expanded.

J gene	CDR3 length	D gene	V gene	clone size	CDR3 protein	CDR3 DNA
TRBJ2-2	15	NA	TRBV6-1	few	CATSEVGGSTGELFF	TGTGCCACCTCAGAGGTGGGGGGCAGCACCGGGGAGCTGTTTTTT
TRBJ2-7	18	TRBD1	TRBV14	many	CASSQSLSTGGYSYEQYF	TGTGCCAGCAGCCAAAGCCTCTCTACAGGGGGCTACTCCTACGAGCAGTACTTC
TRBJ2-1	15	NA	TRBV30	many	CAGRGWLAVYNEQFF	TGTGCCGGGAGGGGGTGGCTAGCGGTTTACAATGAGCAGTTCTTC
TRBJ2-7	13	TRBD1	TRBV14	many	CASRGQGKHEQYF	TGTGCCAGCAGGGGACAGGGGAAGCACGAGCAGTACTTC
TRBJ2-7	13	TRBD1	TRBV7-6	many	CASSQGDSYEQYF	TGTGCCAGCAGCCAGGGGGATTCCTACGAGCAGTACTTC
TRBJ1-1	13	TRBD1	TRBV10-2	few	CASRDRVNTEAFF	TGCGCCAGCAGGGACAGGGTAAACACTGAAGCTTTCTTT
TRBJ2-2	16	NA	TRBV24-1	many	CATSDRDRDYTGELFF	TGTGCCACCAGTGACCGTGACAGGGACTACACCGGGGAGCTGTTTTTT
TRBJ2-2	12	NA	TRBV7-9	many	CASHGGAGELFF	TGTGCCAGCCATGGAGGTGCCGGGGAGCTGTTTTTT
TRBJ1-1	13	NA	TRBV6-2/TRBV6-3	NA	CASSYTRATEAFF	TGTGCCAGCAGTTACACGAGGGCCACTGAAGCTTTCTTT
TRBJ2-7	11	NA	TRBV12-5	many	CASGTNIVQYF	TGTGCTAGTGGGACAAATATAGTGCAGTACTTC
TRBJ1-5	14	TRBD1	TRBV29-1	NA	CSVIFTGANQPQHF	TGCAGCGTTATTTTCACAGGGGCCAATCAGCCCCAGCATTTT
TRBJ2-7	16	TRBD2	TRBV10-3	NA	CAINPGLAGGSYEQYF	TGTGCCATCAACCCGGGACTAGCGGGGGGCTCCTACGAGCAGTACTTC
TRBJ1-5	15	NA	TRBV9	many	CASSVGRGTGQPQHF	TGTGCCAGCAGCGTCGGGCGAGGGACGGGTCAGCCCCAGCATTTT
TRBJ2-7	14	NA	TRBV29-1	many	CSVEGPPPSWEQYF	TGCAGCGTCGAGGGACCCCCGCCTTCCTGGGAGCAGTACTTC
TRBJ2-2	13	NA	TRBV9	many	CASSVVSTGELFF	TGTGCCAGCAGCGTAGTCTCAACCGGGGAGCTGTTTTTT
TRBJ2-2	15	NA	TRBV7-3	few	CASSLRGPNTGELFF	TGTGCCAGCAGCTTAAGAGGGCCGAACACCGGGGAGCTGTTTTTT
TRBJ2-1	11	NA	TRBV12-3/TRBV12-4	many	CASRFFNEQFF	TGTGCCAGCAGATTTTTCAATGAGCAGTTCTTC